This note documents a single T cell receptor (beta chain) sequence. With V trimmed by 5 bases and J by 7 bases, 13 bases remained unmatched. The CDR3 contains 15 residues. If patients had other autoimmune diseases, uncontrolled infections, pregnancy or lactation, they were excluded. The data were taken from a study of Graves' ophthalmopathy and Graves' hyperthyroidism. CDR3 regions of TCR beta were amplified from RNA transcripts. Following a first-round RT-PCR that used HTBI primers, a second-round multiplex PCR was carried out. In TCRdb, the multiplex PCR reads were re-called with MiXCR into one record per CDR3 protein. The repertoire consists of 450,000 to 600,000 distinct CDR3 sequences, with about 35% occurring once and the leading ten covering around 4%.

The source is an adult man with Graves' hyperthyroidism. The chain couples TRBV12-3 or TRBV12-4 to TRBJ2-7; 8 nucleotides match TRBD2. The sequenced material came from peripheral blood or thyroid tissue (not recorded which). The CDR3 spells CASSPSGGQNNEQYF. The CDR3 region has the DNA TGTGCCAGCAGTCCATCGGGGGGGCAGAACAATGAGCAGTACTTC.